This T cell receptor (beta chain) appears in the sequencing data of a study of lymphopenia after photon versus proton radiotherapy. The study, taken as a whole, reports: A bigger post-nadir fall in TCR diversity correlated inversely with survival time in deceased patients. Only patients who died were analyzed for survival; proton advantage is unproven. Under photons, naive T cells and diversity fell while effector/memory populations rose. Post-nadir diversity loss with photons came from oligoclonal expansion, particularly CD8+ Temra cells.

TCRdb's copy holds only in-frame clones and misses some; the assay was immunoSEQ multiplex PCR. The repertoire includes 150,000 to 200,000 clones, approximately 86% of them detected once, and around 4.7% sits in the top ten. This clone showed up just once. Its antigen is unidentified. Trimming cost V 3 bases and J 3 bases, with 15 bases left between them. The CDR3 consists of 14 residues. CDR1 is GTSNPN, CDR2 SVGIG, per germline (reference sequence). The V and J genes are TRBV30 and TRBJ2-7; D may be TRBD2 (6 bases). This TCR came from a man aged 45 to 65 with gastric cancer. Source: peripheral blood, taken from a patient treated with photon-based radiotherapy. The DNA of the CDR3 is TGTGCCTGGAGCTTAGGCGGGGTGGGCTACGAGCAGTACTTC. Translated: CAWSLGGVGYEQYF.